These T cell receptor beta chains were read from a single sample in a study of T cells after yellow fever vaccination. Via MiXCR, TCRdb re-called the 5' RACE reads, giving one row per CDR3 protein. The sample includes a few hundred thousand distinct CDR3 sequences, roughly a sixth of them seen just once. This sample comprised PBMCs, obtained roughly 5 days after the first yellow fever vaccination. The receptors here all came from a man between 18 and 35 years old who received the YFV17D yellow fever vaccine. Each CDR3 is given with its conserved first and last residue. D genes are given only for firm matches. Expanded clones are given a class, and other clones once, few, many or no size at all.

v_call	clone_size	d_call	j_call	cdr3_aa	cdr3_nt
TRBV6-2/TRBV6-3	NA	NA	TRBJ2-1	CASTVPPGRLVAPPYNEQFF	TGTGCCAGCACAGTCCCCCCTGGGCGGCTAGTAGCCCCCCCCTACAATGAGCAGTTCTTC
TRBV7-2	NA	NA	TRBJ1-1	CASSQVGGGIFTEAFF	TGTGCCAGCAGCCAAGTTGGGGGGGGGATTTTCACTGAAGCTTTCTTT
TRBV6-1	once	NA	TRBJ1-5	CASRRAFSNQPQHF	TGTGCCAGCAGGAGGGCGTTTAGCAATCAGCCCCAGCATTTT
TRBV20-1	NA	TRBD1	TRBJ1-5	CSAEAGQGSNQPQHF	TGCAGTGCCGAGGCGGGACAGGGCTCCAATCAGCCCCAGCATTTT
TRBV6-1	NA	NA	TRBJ2-3	CASSIRGPRTDTQYF	TGTGCCAGCAGTATCCGGGGCCCGCGGACAGATACGCAGTATTTT
TRBV12-3/TRBV12-4	many	TRBD2	TRBJ2-1	CASSSSGGYNEQFF	TGTGCCAGCAGTAGTAGCGGGGGATACAATGAGCAGTTCTTC
TRBV20-1	NA	NA	TRBJ2-3	CSARESQSGTDTQYF	TGCAGTGCTAGAGAGAGCCAGTCAGGCACAGATACGCAGTATTTT
TRBV20-1	NA	TRBD2	TRBJ2-1	CSALTSGGAVSYNEQFF	TGCAGTGCTTTGACTAGCGGGGGGGCCGTGTCCTACAATGAGCAGTTCTTC
TRBV7-2	NA	NA	TRBJ2-3	CASSHGGPSTDTQYF	TGTGCCAGCAGCCACGGGGGGCCCTCCACAGATACGCAGTATTTT
TRBV5-4	NA	NA	TRBJ2-7	CASSGRDPPYEQYF	TGTGCCAGCAGCGGGCGGGATCCTCCTTACGAGCAGTACTTC
TRBV18	NA	NA	TRBJ1-4	CASSVGGSATNEKLFF	TGTGCCAGCTCTGTCGGGGGATCTGCAACTAATGAAAAACTGTTTTTT
TRBV7-3	NA	NA	TRBJ2-2	CASSSTPANTGELFF	TGTGCCAGCAGCTCCACCCCCGCGAACACCGGGGAGCTGTTTTTT
TRBV7-8	NA	NA	TRBJ1-3	CASSLAGDTIYF	TGTGCCAGCAGCTTAGCGGGGGACACCATATATTTT
TRBV7-9	few	TRBD1	TRBJ2-4	CASSPGTGGSAKNIQYF	TGTGCCAGCAGCCCCGGGACAGGGGGGTCTGCCAAAAACATTCAGTACTTC
TRBV3-1	NA	TRBD1	TRBJ2-2	CASSQPNRGNGELFF	TGTGCCAGCAGCCAACCTAACAGGGGTAACGGGGAGCTGTTTTTT
TRBV5-6	NA	NA	TRBJ2-7	CASSLGALTYEQYF	TGTGCCAGCAGCCTGGGGGCCCTGACCTACGAGCAGTACTTC
TRBV30	NA	TRBD1	TRBJ2-7	CAGDRGSYEQYF	TGTGCCGGGGACAGGGGCTCCTACGAGCAGTACTTC
TRBV6-2/TRBV6-3	NA	NA	TRBJ2-1	CASSSSQGSRYNEQFF	TGTGCCAGCAGTTCCTCACAGGGTTCTCGATACAATGAGCAGTTCTTC
TRBV5-1	NA	NA	TRBJ2-2	CASRTGTLTGELFF	TGCGCCAGCAGGACCGGGACTCTCACCGGGGAGCTGTTTTTT
TRBV4-3	NA	NA	TRBJ1-4	CASSQWAPTNEKLFF	TGCGCCAGCAGCCAATGGGCCCCAACTAATGAAAAACTGTTTTTT
TRBV19	once	TRBD1	TRBJ2-1	CASSAFDRGPNEQFF	TGTGCCAGTAGTGCCTTCGACAGGGGGCCGAATGAGCAGTTCTTC
TRBV6-2/TRBV6-3	NA	NA	TRBJ1-5	CASQELNQPQHF	TGTGCCAGTCAGGAGCTCAATCAGCCCCAGCATTTT
TRBV30	few	NA	TRBJ1-5	CAWNPGGGNQPQHF	TGTGCCTGGAATCCGGGGGGAGGCAATCAGCCCCAGCATTTT
TRBV5-4	NA	NA	TRBJ2-1	CASEAYNEQFF	TGTGCCAGCGAGGCCTACAATGAGCAGTTCTTC
TRBV7-9	NA	TRBD1	TRBJ2-1	CASSRRGQGDNEQFF	TGTGCCAGCAGCCGGAGAGGGCAGGGGGACAATGAGCAGTTCTTC
TRBV4-2	NA	NA	TRBJ1-5	CASSQGGNNQPQHF	TGTGCCAGCAGCCAAGGAGGGAACAATCAGCCCCAGCATTTT
TRBV6-2/TRBV6-3	many	NA	TRBJ1-5	CASSYPSWEGQIPPQHF	TGTGCCAGCAGTTACCCTTCATGGGAGGGTCAGATTCCGCCCCAGCATTTT
TRBV6-5	NA	NA	TRBJ2-7	CASSYSRFYEQYF	TGTGCCAGCAGTTACTCGAGGTTCTACGAGCAGTACTTC
TRBV5-1	few	NA	TRBJ2-2	CASSLEGYSGELFF	TGCGCCAGCAGCTTGGAGGGTTATTCCGGGGAGCTGTTTTTT
TRBV6-5	few	TRBD2	TRBJ2-1	CASSYVFGVAGNNEQFF	TGTGCCAGCAGTTACGTCTTCGGGGTAGCGGGGAATAATGAGCAGTTCTTC
TRBV6-1	NA	NA	TRBJ1-1	CASSPAWATEAFF	TGTGCCAGCAGTCCAGCTTGGGCAACTGAAGCTTTCTTT
TRBV7-9	few	NA	TRBJ1-1	CASSLDQPNTEAFF	TGTGCCAGCAGCTTAGACCAGCCGAACACTGAAGCTTTCTTT
TRBV5-4	NA	TRBD1	TRBJ1-1	CASSSGAQGGADTEAFF	TGTGCCAGCAGCTCGGGGGCCCAGGGGGGCGCGGACACTGAAGCTTTCTTT
TRBV21-1	NA	NA	TRBJ2-5	CASSKGGQGEDVCQETQYF	TGTGCCAGCAGCAAAGGAGGACAGGGAGAGGATGTGTGCCAAGAGACCCAGTACTTC
TRBV11-2	many	NA	TRBJ1-4	CASSFQGRSNEKLFF	TGTGCCAGCAGCTTTCAGGGGAGGTCGAATGAAAAACTGTTTTTT
TRBV7-3	few	NA	TRBJ2-3	CASSLSQRGGTDTQYF	TGTGCCAGCAGCCTCTCCCAGCGAGGAGGAACAGATACGCAGTATTTT
TRBV6-5	NA	NA	TRBJ1-5	CASSSISRGFNQPQHF	TGTGCCAGCAGTTCCATATCCAGGGGCTTCAATCAGCCCCAGCATTTT
TRBV5-1	NA	NA	TRBJ1-1	CASSIQGGGTEAFF	TGCGCCAGCAGCATACAGGGCGGCGGCACTGAAGCTTTCTTT
TRBV7-2	few	TRBD1	TRBJ1-2	CASNVPDRGYGYTF	TGTGCCAGCAACGTCCCGGACAGGGGTTATGGCTACACCTTC